This T cell receptor beta chain stems from a study of metastatic and nonmetastatic thyroid tumors. TCRdb reprocessed the PCR reads via MiXCR. The profile shows under 100,000 clones, around 9.1% of them singletons. This clone was detected many times. Patients underwent thyroid surgery, and none had received any treatment before it. The TCR comes from a female donor with papillary thyroid cancer or a benign thyroid nodule (not recorded which). Some clones in this sample may be carry-over from other donors' samples. The sequenced sample was blood.

Written as DNA, the CDR3 is TGCGCCAGCAGTTCAAGCCGGGACAGGGGTAGAAACGAGCAGTACTTC. Protein sequence: CASSSSRDRGRNEQYF. The rearrangement uses TRBV5-1 and TRBJ2-7; 10 bases line up with TRBD1. Germline V gives CDR1 SGHRS, CDR2 YFSETQ. CDR3 length equals 16 residues. Trimming cost V 5 bases and J 5 bases; bases outside gene matches: 13. The variable domain in full, completed from reference TRBV5-1 and TRBJ2-7, reads KAGVTQTPRYLIKTRGQQVTLSCSPISGHRSVSWYQQTPGQGLQFLFEYFSETQRNKGNFPGRFSGRQFSNSRSEMNVSTLELGDSALYLCASSSSRDRGRNEQYFGPGTRLTVT.